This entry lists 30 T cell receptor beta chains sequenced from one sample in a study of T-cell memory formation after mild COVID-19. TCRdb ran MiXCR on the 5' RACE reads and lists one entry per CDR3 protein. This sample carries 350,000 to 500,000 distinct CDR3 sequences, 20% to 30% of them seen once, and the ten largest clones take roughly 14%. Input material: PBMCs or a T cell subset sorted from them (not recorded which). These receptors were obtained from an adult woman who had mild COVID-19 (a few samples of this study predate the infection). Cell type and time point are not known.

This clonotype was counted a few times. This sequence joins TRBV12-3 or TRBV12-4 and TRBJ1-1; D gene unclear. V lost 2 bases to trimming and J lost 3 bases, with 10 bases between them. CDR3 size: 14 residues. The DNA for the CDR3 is TGTGCCAGCAGTTTAAGGGTTGGGGACACTGAAGCTTTCTTT. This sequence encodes CASSLRVGDTEAFF.

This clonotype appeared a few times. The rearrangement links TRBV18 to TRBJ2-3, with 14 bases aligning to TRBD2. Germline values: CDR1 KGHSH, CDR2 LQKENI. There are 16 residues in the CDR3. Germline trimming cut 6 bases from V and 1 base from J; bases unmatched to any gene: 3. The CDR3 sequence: CASSGLAGDGTDTQYF. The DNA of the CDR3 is TGTGCCAGCTCGGGACTAGCGGGAGACGGCACAGATACGCAGTATTTT.

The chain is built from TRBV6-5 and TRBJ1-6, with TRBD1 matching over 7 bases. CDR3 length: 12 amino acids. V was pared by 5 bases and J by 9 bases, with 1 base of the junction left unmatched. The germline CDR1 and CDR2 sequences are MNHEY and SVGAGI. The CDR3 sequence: CASSPGGSPLHF. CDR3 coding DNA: TGTGCCAGCAGTCCAGGGGGTTCACCCCTCCACTTT.

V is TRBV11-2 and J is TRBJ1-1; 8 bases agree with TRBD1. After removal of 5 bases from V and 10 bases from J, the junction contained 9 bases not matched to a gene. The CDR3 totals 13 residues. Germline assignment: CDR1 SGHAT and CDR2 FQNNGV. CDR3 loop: CASSLRRQGPAFF. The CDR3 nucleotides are TGTGCCAGCAGCCTCCGAAGACAGGGGCCAGCTTTCTTT.

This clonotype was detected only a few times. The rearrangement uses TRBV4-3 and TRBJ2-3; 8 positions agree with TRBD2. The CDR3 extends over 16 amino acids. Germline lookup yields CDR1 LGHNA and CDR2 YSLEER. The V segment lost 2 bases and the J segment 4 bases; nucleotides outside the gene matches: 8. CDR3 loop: CASSQRASGSPDTQYF. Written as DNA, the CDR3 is TGCGCCAGCAGCCAAAGGGCCAGCGGGAGCCCAGATACGCAGTATTTT.

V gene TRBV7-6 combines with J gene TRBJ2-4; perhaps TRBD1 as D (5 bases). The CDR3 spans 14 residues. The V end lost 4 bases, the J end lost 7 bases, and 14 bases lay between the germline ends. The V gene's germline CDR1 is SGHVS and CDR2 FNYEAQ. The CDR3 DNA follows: TGTGCCAGCAGCTCCCCATGGAAGGGGAACATTCAGTACTTC. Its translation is CASSSPWKGNIQYF.

The CDR3 is CSAGLAGVGNEQFF. Here the CDR3 DNA reads TGCAGTGCAGGACTAGCGGGAGTCGGCAATGAGCAGTTCTTC. This chain links TRBV20-1 with TRBJ2-1; TRBD2 aligns across 13 bases. The germline V gene encodes CDR1 DFQATT and CDR2 SNEGSKA (reference sequence). This CDR3 region has 14 residues. J was trimmed by 6 bases and V by 6 bases; bases with no gene match: 5.

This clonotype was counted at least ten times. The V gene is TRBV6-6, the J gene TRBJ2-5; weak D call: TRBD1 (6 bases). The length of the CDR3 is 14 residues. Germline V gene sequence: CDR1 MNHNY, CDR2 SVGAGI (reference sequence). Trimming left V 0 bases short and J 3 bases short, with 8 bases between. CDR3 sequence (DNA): TGTGCCAGCAGTTACTCGAACAGGGAAGAGACCCAGTACTTC. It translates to CASSYSNREETQYF.

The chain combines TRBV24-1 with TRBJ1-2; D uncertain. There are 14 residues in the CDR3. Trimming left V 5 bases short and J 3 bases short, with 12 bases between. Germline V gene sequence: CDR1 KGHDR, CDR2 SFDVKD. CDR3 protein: CATSGAGGDYGYTF. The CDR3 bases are TGTGCCACCAGTGGGGCAGGTGGGGACTATGGCTACACCTTC.

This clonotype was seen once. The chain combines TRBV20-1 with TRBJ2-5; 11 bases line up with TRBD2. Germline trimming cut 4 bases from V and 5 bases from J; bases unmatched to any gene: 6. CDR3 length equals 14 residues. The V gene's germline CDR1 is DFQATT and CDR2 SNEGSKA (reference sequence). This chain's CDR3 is CSAIPTSGVETQYF. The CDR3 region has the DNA TGCAGTGCTATCCCGACTAGCGGGGTTGAGACCCAGTACTTC.

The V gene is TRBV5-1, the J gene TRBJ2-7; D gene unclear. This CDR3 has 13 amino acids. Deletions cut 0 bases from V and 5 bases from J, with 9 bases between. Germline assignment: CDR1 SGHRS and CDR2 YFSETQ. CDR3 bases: TGCGCCAGCAGCTTGGCATTTGGCCACGAGCAGTACTTC. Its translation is CASSLAFGHEQYF.

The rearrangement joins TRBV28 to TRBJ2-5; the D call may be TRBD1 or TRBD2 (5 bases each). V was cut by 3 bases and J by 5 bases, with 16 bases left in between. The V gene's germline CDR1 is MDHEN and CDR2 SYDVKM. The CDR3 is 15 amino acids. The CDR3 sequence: CASSFSPGGVETQYF. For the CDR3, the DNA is TGTGCCAGCAGTTTCTCCCCTGGGGGAGTGGAGACCCAGTACTTC. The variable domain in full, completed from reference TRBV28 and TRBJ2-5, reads DVKVTQSSRYLVKRTGEKVFLECVQDMDHENMFWYRQDPGLGLRLIYFSYDVKMKEKGDIPEGYSVSREKKERFSLILESASTNQTSMYLCASSFSPGGVETQYFGPGTRLLVL.

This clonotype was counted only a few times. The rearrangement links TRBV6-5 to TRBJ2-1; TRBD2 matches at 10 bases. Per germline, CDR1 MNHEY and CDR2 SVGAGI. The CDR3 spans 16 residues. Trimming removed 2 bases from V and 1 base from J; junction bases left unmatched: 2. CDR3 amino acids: CASSYRSGRSYNEQFF. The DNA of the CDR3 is TGTGCCAGCAGTTACCGTAGCGGGAGGTCCTACAATGAGCAGTTCTTC.

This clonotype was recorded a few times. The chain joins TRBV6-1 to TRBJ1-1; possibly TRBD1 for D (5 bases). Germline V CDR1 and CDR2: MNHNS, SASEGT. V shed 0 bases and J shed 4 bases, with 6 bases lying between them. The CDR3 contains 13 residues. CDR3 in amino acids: CASSEARGTEAFF. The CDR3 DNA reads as TGTGCCAGCAGTGAAGCTAGGGGCACTGAAGCTTTCTTT.

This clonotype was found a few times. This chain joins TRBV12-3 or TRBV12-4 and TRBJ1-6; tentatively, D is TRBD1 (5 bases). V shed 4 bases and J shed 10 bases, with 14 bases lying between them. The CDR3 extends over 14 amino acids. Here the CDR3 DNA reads TGTGCCAGCAGTTCCCCAGGGAGTGGCTCACCCCTCCACTTT. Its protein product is CASSSPGSGSPLHF.

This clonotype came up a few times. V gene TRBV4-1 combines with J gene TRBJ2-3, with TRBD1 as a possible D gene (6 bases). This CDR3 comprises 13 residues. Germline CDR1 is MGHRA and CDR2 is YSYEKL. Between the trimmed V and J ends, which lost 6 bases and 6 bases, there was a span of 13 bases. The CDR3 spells CASRQGTDDTQYF. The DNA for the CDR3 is TGCGCCAGCAGACAGGGTACAGACGATACGCAGTATTTT.

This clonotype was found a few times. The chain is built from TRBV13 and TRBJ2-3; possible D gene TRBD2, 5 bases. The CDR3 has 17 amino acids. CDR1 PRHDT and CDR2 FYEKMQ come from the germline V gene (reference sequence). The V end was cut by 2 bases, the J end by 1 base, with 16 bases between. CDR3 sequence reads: CASSLNGGLLRTDTQYF. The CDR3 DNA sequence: TGTGCCAGCAGCTTAAACGGCGGGCTTCTGCGCACAGATACGCAGTATTTT.

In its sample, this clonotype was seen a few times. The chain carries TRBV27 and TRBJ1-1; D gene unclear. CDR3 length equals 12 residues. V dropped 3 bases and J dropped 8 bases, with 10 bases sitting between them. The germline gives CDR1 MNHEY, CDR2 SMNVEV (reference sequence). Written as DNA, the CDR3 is TGTGCCAGCAGTTTTCCCGGCCGCGAAGCTTTCTTT. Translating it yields CASSFPGREAFF.

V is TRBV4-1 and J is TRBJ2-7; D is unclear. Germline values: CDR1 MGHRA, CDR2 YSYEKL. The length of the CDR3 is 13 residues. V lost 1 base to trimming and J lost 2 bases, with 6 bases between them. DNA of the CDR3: TGCGCCAGCAGCCAAGCCCTACCCTACGAGCAGTACTTC. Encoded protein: CASSQALPYEQYF.

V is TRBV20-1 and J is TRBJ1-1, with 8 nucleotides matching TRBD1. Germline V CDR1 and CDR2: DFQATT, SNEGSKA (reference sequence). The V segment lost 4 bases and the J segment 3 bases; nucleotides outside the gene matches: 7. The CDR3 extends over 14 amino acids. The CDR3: CSAIRGRSYTEAFF. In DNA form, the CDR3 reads TGCAGTGCTATCAGGGGGCGTTCATACACTGAAGCTTTCTTT.

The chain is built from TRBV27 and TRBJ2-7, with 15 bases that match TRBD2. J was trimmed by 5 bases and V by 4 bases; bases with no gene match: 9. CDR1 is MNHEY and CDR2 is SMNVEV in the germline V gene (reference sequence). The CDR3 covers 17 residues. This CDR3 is CASSSAPGLAGGHEQYF. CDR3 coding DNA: TGTGCCAGCAGTTCGGCCCCGGGACTAGCGGGAGGCCACGAGCAGTACTTC.

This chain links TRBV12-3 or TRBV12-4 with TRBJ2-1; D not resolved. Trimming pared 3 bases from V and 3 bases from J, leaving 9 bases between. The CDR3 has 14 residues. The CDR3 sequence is CASSFKYNYNEQFF. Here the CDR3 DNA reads TGTGCCAGCAGTTTTAAATACAACTACAATGAGCAGTTCTTC.

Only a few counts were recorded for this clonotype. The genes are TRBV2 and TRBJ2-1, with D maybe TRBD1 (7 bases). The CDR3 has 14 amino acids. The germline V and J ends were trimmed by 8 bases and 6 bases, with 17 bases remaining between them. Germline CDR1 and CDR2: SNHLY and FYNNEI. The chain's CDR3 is CASAGGLGPNEQFF. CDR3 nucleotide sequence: TGTGCCAGCGCAGGGGGGTTAGGGCCCAATGAGCAGTTCTTC.

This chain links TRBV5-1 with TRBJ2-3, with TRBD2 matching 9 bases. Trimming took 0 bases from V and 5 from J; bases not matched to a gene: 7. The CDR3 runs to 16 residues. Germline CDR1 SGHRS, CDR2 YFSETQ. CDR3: CASSLVAGGPVDTQYF. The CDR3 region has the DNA TGCGCCAGCAGCTTGGTGGCGGGAGGGCCTGTAGATACGCAGTATTTT.

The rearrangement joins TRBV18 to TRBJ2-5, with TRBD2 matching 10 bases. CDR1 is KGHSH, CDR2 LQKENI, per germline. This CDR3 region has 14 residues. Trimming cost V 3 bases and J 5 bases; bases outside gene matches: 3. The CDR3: CASSPPSGGETQYF. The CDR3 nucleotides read TGTGCCAGCTCACCCCCTAGCGGGGGCGAGACCCAGTACTTC.

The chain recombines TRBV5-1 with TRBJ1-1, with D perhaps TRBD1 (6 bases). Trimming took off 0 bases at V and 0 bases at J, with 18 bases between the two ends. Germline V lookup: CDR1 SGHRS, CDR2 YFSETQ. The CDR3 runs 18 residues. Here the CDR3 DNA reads TGCGCCAGCAGCTTGGCCCCGACAGGCTCTATCATGAACACTGAAGCTTTCTTT. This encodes CASSLAPTGSIMNTEAFF.

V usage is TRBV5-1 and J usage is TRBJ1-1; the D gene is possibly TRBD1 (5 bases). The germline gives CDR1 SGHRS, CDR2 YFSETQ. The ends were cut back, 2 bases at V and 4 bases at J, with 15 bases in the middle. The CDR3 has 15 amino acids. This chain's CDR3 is CASSFLQGRGTEAFF. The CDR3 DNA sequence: TGCGCCAGCAGCTTTCTTCAGGGTCGGGGCACTGAAGCTTTCTTT.

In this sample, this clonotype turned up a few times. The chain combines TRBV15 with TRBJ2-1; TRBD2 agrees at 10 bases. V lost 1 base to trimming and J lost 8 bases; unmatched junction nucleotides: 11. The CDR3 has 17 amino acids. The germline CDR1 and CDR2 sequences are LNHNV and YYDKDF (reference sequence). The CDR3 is CATSRGGGTSGTDEQFF. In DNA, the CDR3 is TGTGCCACCAGCAGAGGGGGAGGAACTAGCGGGACAGATGAGCAGTTCTTC.

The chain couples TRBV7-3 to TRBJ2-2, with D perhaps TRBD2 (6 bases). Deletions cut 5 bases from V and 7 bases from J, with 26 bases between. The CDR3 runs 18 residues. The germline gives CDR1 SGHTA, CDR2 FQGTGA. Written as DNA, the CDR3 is TGTGCCAGCAGCACCCCTCCCGGGACTCCCCCTGGGGACGGGGAGCTGTTTTTT. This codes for CASSTPPGTPPGDGELFF.

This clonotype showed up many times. The CDR3 DNA reads TGCGCCAGCAGCGTCCTCCCGGGACAGATAGAGACCCAGTACTTC. Amino acid sequence: CASSVLPGQIETQYF. V usage is TRBV5-1 and J usage is TRBJ2-5; 7 bases agree with TRBD1. The CDR3 contains 15 residues. V trimming: 4 bases; J trimming: 4 bases; junction bases outside the gene matches: 10. CDR1 and CDR2 from the germline V gene are SGHRS and YFSETQ.